This T cell receptor beta chain was profiled in a study of T cells in Graves' hyperthyroidism and ophthalmopathy. Study-level background: Peripheral blood was taken when the disease was first diagnosed, before any treatment began. Study-wide points: Most expanded thyroid clonotypes above 0.001 recurred in blood.

This clonotype was seen many times. Its cognate antigen is unknown. TCR beta CDR3 sequences were amplified from RNA transcripts. First-round RT-PCR with HTBI primers amplified the TCR CDR3 region. Each CDR3 protein is one row after TCRdb ran MiXCR on the multiplex PCR reads. The data show hundreds of thousands of distinct CDR3 sequences, with 16% seen just once and 18% held by the top ten. Trimming removed 3 bases from V and 11 bases from J; junction bases left unmatched: 10. Germline values: CDR1 MDHEN, CDR2 SYDVKM. This CDR3 contains 14 residues. The source is a woman in her late teens or twenties with Graves' hyperthyroidism. The rearrangement joins TRBV28 to TRBJ2-5, with 9 positions matching TRBD1. Sequencing input: blood. The CDR3 here is CASSLLTGGRQQYF. The CDR3 DNA reads as TGTGCCAGCAGTTTGTTGACAGGGGGGAGACAACAGTACTTC.